The next 14 T cell receptor beta chains were all read from a single sample in a study of T cells in Graves' hyperthyroidism and ophthalmopathy. RNA transcripts provided the source from which TCR beta CDR3 regions were amplified. Primed by the HTBI set, a first-round RT-PCR was run on the TCR CDR3. TCRdb ran MiXCR on the multiplex PCR reads and lists one entry per CDR3 protein. The sample lists over 250,000 distinct CDR3 sequences, approximately 26% occurring once. The sample taken for sequencing was blood. Receptor source: a man between 35 and 55 years old with Graves' hyperthyroidism that later progressed to Graves' ophthalmopathy.

The chain recombines TRBV12-3 or TRBV12-4 with TRBJ2-7; TRBD2 might be the D (6 bases). This CDR3 contains 13 residues. The V end lost 5 bases, the J end lost 3 bases, and 11 bases lay between the germline ends. CDR3 loop: CASSPREFYEQYF. The CDR3 nucleotides are TGTGCCAGCAGTCCCCGGGAGTTCTACGAGCAGTACTTC.

The table lists this clonotype with many counts. The chain uses TRBV27 and TRBJ2-7; 10 bases agree with TRBD1. Germline V lookup: CDR1 MNHEY, CDR2 SMNVEV (reference sequence). This CDR3 spans 11 amino acids. The ends lost 8 bases at V and 6 bases at J; junction bases unmatched: 1. The CDR3 DNA follows: TGTGCCAGCTGGGACAGGGGCGAGCAGTACTTC. Its translation is CASWDRGEQYF.

This clonotype has ten or more counts. The rearrangement links TRBV30 to TRBJ1-2; TRBD1 agrees at 9 bases. This CDR3 is built from 14 residues. The V gene's germline CDR1 is GTSNPN and CDR2 SVGIG (reference sequence). The junction had 9 bases not matched to a gene; V was cut back by 3 bases and J by 7 bases. CDR3 sequence: CAWRGTGMGRGYTF. The CDR3 DNA reads as TGTGCCTGGAGGGGGACAGGGATGGGGCGTGGCTACACCTTC.

This clonotype was observed a few times. The V gene is TRBV11-1, the J gene TRBJ2-7; 10 nucleotides align to TRBD2. Germline V CDR1 and CDR2: SGHAT, FQDESV (reference sequence). The CDR3 extends over 16 amino acids. With 2 bases clipped from V and 4 bases from J, the junction kept 8 bases outside the gene matches. As DNA, the CDR3 is TGTGCCAGCAGCTTACGGCAGCGGGGGGGCTTTTACGAGCAGTACTTC. Protein: CASSLRQRGGFYEQYF.

This clonotype was picked up many times. This rearrangement joins TRBV20-1 to TRBJ2-7, with 7 bases that match TRBD1. Trimming cost V 5 bases and J 3 bases; bases outside gene matches: 7. Germline CDR1 and CDR2: DFQATT and SNEGSKA (reference sequence). CDR3 length equals 13 residues. This CDR3 is CSALHRGNYEQYF. CDR3 bases: TGCAGTGCTCTCCACAGGGGAAACTACGAGCAGTACTTC.

This clonotype turned up a few times. This could be a read error, since a much larger clone is one nucleotide away. V gene TRBV15 combines with J gene TRBJ2-7; TRBD1 might be the D (6 bases). Germline assignment: CDR1 LNHNV and CDR2 YYDKDF (reference sequence). This CDR3 is 13 amino acids long. The V end was cut by 0 bases, the J end by 5 bases, with 8 bases between. The CDR3 loop is CATSRDRGHEQYF. The CDR3 region has the DNA TGTGCCACCAGCAGAGACAGGGGCCACGAGCAGTACTTC.

This clonotype has at least ten counts. The chain carries TRBV6-6 and TRBJ2-3; TRBD2 matches 9 bases. Losses at the gene ends were 6 bases for V and 1 base for J; bases not matched to a gene: 20. The length of the CDR3 is 20 residues. Per germline, CDR1 MNHNY and CDR2 SVGAGI (reference sequence). The CDR3 region is CASRPSPGVAGEGRTDTQYF. For the CDR3, the DNA is TGTGCCAGCAGACCCAGCCCCGGGGTAGCGGGAGAGGGGCGCACAGATACGCAGTATTTT.

This clonotype came up many times. The chain employs TRBV28 and TRBJ2-2; TRBD1 agrees at 10 bases. The germline CDR1 and CDR2 sequences are MDHEN and SYDVKM. This CDR3 is 15 amino acids long. The V segment lost 2 bases and the J segment 6 bases; nucleotides outside the gene matches: 3. The CDR3 region has the DNA TGTGCCAGCAGTTTAGGGACAGGGGCCCCCGGGGAGCTGTTTTTT. This translates into CASSLGTGAPGELFF.

This clonotype was counted many times. The chain links TRBV3-1 to TRBJ2-2, with a weak D call TRBD2 (5 bases). V lost 0 bases and J 0 bases, leaving 11 bases between the germline ends. CDR1 and CDR2 (germline): LGHDT, YNNKEL (reference sequence). The CDR3 is 17 amino acids. The CDR3 loop reads CASSQERSGANTGELFF. The CDR3 nucleotides are TGTGCCAGCAGCCAAGAGAGAAGCGGCGCGAACACCGGGGAGCTGTTTTTT. Using reference TRBV3-1 and TRBJ2-2 for the parts outside the CDR3, the full variable domain is DTAVSQTPKYLVTQMGNDKSIKCEQNLGHDTMYWYKQDSKKFLKIMFSYNNKELIINETVPNRFSPKSPDKAHLNLHINSLELGDSAVYFCASSQERSGANTGELFFGEGSRLTVL.

At least ten counts were recorded for this clonotype. The chain uses TRBV19 and TRBJ2-6; D gene uncertain. This CDR3 is built from 18 residues. Trimming removed 2 bases from V and 0 bases from J, with 14 bases in between. CDR1 and CDR2 (germline): LNHDA, SQIVND (reference sequence). CDR3 sequence reads: CASSIKTAPYSGANVLTF. CDR3 nucleotide sequence: TGTGCCAGTAGTATAAAGACCGCTCCGTACTCTGGGGCCAACGTCCTGACTTTC.

This clonotype was seen ten or more times. This chain joins TRBV6-1 and TRBJ1-5; perhaps TRBD1 as D (5 bases). The germline CDR1 and CDR2 sequences are MNHNS and SASEGT. V was cut by 2 bases and J by 2 bases, with 10 bases left in between. The length of the CDR3 is 15 residues. CDR3: CASSESAGRNQPQHF. The DNA of the CDR3 is TGTGCCAGCAGTGAATCGGCAGGGCGCAATCAGCCCCAGCATTTT.

This clonotype occurred many times. The V and J genes are TRBV20-1 and TRBJ2-6, with TRBD2 matching over 8 bases. Germline CDR1 and CDR2: DFQATT and SNEGSKA (reference sequence). V trimming: 1 base; J trimming: 4 bases; junction bases outside the gene matches: 6. The CDR3 has 16 amino acids. This CDR3 reads CSARARLAQGANVLTF. The CDR3 DNA reads as TGCAGTGCTAGAGCCAGACTAGCGCAAGGGGCCAACGTCCTGACTTTC.

This clonotype was observed at least ten times. The chain uses TRBV27 and TRBJ1-5, with D possibly being TRBD1 (5 bases). CDR1 and CDR2 (germline): MNHEY, SMNVEV (reference sequence). The CDR3 sequence is 13 residues long. V lost 6 bases, J lost 4 bases, and 10 bases lay in between. CDR3 region: CASSRDWNQPQHF. The CDR3 bases are TGTGCCAGCAGCCGGGACTGGAATCAGCCCCAGCATTTT.

This clonotype was counted ten times or more. This chain joins TRBV14 and TRBJ2-5, with D possibly TRBD2 on 6 matching bases. Germline CDR1 and CDR2: SGHDN and FVKESK. V was trimmed by 2 bases and J by 3 bases, leaving 10 bases between them. The length of the CDR3 is 14 residues. The CDR3 region is CASSQLSGKETQYF. The DNA of the CDR3 is TGTGCCAGCAGCCAACTTAGCGGAAAAGAGACCCAGTACTTC.